The 5 T cell receptor beta chains below were found in one sample sequenced in a study of blood T cell repertoires in COVID-19. Libraries were prepared by immunoSEQ multiplex PCR; TCRdb keeps only in-frame clonotypes and omits some of them. The sample gives 400,000 or so clones, around 87% of which show up once; less than 2.5% is in the top ten. The specimen was PBMCs or T cells enriched from blood (not recorded which). Receptor source: a man aged 40-49 years in a cohort exposed to, infected with or recovered from COVID-19 (not recorded which).

The count of this clone is one. V gene TRBV6-5 combines with J gene TRBJ2-7, with D perhaps TRBD2 (6 bases). Trimming left V 7 bases short and J 3 bases short, with 13 bases between. Germline loops: CDR1 MNHEY, CDR2 SVGAGI. The CDR3 contains 13 residues. This chain's CDR3 is CASIAGRIYEQYF. The CDR3 nucleotides read TGTGCCAGCATCGCAGGGAGGATCTACGAGCAGTACTTC.

The sample holds a few counts of this clone. V is TRBV18 and J is TRBJ1-5; weak D call: TRBD1 (6 bases). This CDR3 comprises 17 residues. The V gene's germline CDR1 is KGHSH and CDR2 LQKENI. Trimming removed 3 bases from V and 1 base from J, with 16 bases in between. The DNA of the CDR3 is TGTGCCAGCTCACCTGACACGGGGGGCCGAAGCAATCAGCCCCAGCATTTT. This sequence encodes CASSPDTGGRSNQPQHF.

The chain joins TRBV29-1 to TRBJ1-2; TRBD1 aligns across 7 bases. The V segment lost 4 bases and the J segment 5 bases; nucleotides outside the gene matches: 7. Germline lookup yields CDR1 SQVTM and CDR2 ANQGSEA. The CDR3 contains 13 residues. CDR3 residues: CSVGNRGGYGYTF. DNA for the CDR3: TGCAGCGTTGGGAACAGGGGTGGGTATGGCTACACCTTC.

The V and J genes are TRBV25-1 and TRBJ2-7, with 10 bases matching TRBD2. CDR3 length: 12 amino acids. Per the germline V gene, CDR1 is MGHDK and CDR2 is SYGVNS. Here the CDR3 DNA reads TGTTCTAGCGGGAGCCGGGCCTACGAGCAGTACTTC. Translated: CSSGSRAYEQYF.

V and J are TRBV10-3 and TRBJ1-6; TRBD1 matches at 11 bases. Germline V gene lookup returns CDR1 ENHRY and CDR2 SYGVKD. The CDR3 totals 15 residues. V shed 6 bases and J 3 bases; nucleotides not matched to a gene: 1. DNA for the CDR3: TGTGCCATCAGGGACAGGGGGCTCTATAATTCACCCCTCCACTTT. Its protein product is CAIRDRGLYNSPLHF.